The rows below give T cell receptor beta chains drawn from one sample of a study of CD8 T cells in ankylosing spondylitis. One entry per CDR3 protein, called by TCRdb with MiXCR from the 5' RACE reads. Of approximately 140,000 distinct CDR3 sequences in the sample, roughly a sixth were seen once. Sequencing was performed on blood, either unsorted or a sorted T cell fraction (not recorded which). The origin of the receptors is a male donor with ankylosing spondylitis. Both conserved end residues are part of each CDR3. The D gene is left open where the match is weak. Not every row has a clone size; where given, it reads once, few, many or a size class.

TRBV5-1,TRBJ1-5,-,few,TGCGCCAGCAGCTGGGGTCTGGAGTGGCCCCAGCATTTT,CASSWGLEWPQHF
TRBV12-3/TRBV12-4,TRBJ2-7,-,few,TGTGCCAGCAGTTTTATCGTACCCGAGTCAAGCAGGACAAACTACGAGCAGTACTTC,CASSFIVPESSRTNYEQYF
TRBV4-1,TRBJ2-7,TRBD1,-,TGCGCCAGCAGCCAACGTTTCGGACAGGGAGGTTACTACGAGCAGTACTTC,CASSQRFGQGGYYEQYF
TRBV5-6,TRBJ2-3,-,few,TGTGCCAGCACCGGCGGGAACTCAGATACGCAGTATTTT,CASTGGNSDTQYF
TRBV30,TRBJ2-2,-,few,TGTGCCTGGAGTGCGGCCTATAACACCGGGGAGCTGTTTTTT,CAWSAAYNTGELFF
TRBV20-1,TRBJ2-7,TRBD1,-,TGCAGTGCCAAGAAGAGGCAGGGGGAGTCCTACGAGCAGTACTTC,CSAKKRQGESYEQYF
TRBV30,TRBJ2-1,-,-,TGTGCCTGGAGTGTCACTCAACTAGTCAACGGTGAGCAGTTCTTC,CAWSVTQLVNGEQFF
TRBV7-9,TRBJ2-7,TRBD1,few,TGTGCCAGCAGCAACCGGGACAGGGTGAGCTACGAGCAGTACTTC,CASSNRDRVSYEQYF
TRBV29-1,TRBJ2-1,-,-,TGCAGCGTGGGCCCTCTGGGAAATGAGCAGTTCTTC,CSVGPLGNEQFF
TRBV10-2,TRBJ1-5,-,few,TGCGCCAGCAGTGAGTCCATGGGGTCCTATCAGCCCCAGCATTTT,CASSESMGSYQPQHF